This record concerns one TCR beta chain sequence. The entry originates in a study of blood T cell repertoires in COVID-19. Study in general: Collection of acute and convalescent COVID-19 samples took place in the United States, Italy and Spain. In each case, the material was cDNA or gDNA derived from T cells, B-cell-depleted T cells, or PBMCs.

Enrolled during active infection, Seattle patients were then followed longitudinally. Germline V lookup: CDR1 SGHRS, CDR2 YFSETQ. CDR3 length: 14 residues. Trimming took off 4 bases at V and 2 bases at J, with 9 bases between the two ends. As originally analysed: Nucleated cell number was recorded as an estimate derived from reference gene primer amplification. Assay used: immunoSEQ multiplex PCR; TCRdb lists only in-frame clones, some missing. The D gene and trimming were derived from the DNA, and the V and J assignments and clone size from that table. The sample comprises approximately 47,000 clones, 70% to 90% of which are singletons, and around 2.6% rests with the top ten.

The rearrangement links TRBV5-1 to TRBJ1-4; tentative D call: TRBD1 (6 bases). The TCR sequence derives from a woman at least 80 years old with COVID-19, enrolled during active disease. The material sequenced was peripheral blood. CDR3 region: CASSIQGTNEKLFF. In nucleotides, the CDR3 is TGCGCCAGCAGCATTCAGGGGACTAATGAAAAACTGTTTTTT.